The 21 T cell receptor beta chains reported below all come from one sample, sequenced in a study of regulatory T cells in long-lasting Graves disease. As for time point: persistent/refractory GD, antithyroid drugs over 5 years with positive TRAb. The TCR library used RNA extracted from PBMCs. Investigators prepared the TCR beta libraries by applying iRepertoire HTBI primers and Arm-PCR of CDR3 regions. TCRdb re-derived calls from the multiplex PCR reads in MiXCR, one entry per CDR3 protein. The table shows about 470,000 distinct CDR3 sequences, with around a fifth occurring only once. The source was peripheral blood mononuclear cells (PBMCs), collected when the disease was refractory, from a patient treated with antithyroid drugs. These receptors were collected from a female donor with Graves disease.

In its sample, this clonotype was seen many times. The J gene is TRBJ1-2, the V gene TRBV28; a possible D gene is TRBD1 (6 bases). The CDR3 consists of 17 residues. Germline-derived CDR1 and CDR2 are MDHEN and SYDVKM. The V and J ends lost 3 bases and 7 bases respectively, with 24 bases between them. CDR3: CASSFDWAGEVRGGYTF. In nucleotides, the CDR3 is TGTGCCAGCAGTTTCGATTGGGCAGGGGAGGTCCGGGGTGGCTACACCTTC.

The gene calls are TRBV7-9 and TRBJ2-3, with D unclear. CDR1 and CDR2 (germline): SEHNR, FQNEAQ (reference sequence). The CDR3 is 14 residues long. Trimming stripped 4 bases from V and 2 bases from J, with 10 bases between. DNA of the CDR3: TGTGCCAGCAGCTCCACAACGACCACAGATACGCAGTATTTT. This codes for CASSSTTTTDTQYF.

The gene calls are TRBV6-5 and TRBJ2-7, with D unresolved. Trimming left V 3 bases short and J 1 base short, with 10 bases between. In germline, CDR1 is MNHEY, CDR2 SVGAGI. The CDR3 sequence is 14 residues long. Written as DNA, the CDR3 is TGTGCCAGCAGTTATATCCCACAATCCTACGAGCAGTACTTC. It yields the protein CASSYIPQSYEQYF.

The CDR3 DNA sequence: TGTGCCTGGAGTGTAGAGGGGAGAGGGACTGAAGCTTTCTTT. Its protein is CAWSVEGRGTEAFF. The chain employs TRBV30 and TRBJ1-1; tentatively, D is TRBD1 (5 bases). The CDR3 spans 14 residues. From germline, CDR1 is GTSNPN and CDR2 SVGIG (reference sequence). The V gene lost 0 bases and the J gene lost 5 bases, with 13 bases spanning the gap.

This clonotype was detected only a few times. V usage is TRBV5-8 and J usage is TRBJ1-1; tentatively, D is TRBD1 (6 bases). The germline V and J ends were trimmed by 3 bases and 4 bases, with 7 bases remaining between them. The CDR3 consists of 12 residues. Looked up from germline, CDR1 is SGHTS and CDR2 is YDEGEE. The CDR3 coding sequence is TGTGCCAGCAGCTACAGGGCCACTGAAGCTTTCTTT. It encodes CASSYRATEAFF.

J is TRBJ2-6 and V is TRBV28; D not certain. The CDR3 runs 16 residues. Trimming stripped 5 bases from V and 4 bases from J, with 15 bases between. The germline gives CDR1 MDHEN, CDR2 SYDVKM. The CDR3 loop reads CASSQKGWYGANVLTF. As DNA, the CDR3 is TGTGCCAGCAGTCAAAAGGGTTGGTACGGGGCCAACGTCCTGACTTTC.

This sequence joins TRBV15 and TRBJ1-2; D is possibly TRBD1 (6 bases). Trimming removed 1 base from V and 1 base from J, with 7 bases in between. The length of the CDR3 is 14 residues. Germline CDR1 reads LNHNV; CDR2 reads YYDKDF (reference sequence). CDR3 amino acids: CATSRGQVNYGYTF. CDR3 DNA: TGTGCCACCAGCAGAGGACAGGTTAACTATGGCTACACCTTC. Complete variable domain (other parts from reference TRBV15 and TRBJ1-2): DAMVIQNPRYQVTQFGKPVTLSCSQTLNHNVMYWYQQKSSQAPKLLFHYYDKDFNNEADTPDNFQSRRPNTSFCFLDIRSPGLGDTAMYLCATSRGQVNYGYTFGSGTRLTVV.

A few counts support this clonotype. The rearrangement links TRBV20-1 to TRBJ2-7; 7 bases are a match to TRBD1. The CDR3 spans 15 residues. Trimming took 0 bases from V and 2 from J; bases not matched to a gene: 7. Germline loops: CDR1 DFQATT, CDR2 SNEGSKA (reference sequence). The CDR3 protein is CSARDIRGSAYEQYF. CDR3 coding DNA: TGCAGTGCTAGAGATATCAGGGGGAGTGCCTACGAGCAGTACTTC.

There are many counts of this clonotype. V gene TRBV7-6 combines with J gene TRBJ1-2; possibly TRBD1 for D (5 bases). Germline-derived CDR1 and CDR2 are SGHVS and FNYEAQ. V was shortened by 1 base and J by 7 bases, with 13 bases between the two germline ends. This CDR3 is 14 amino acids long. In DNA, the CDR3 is TGTGCCAGCAGCTTAGGGCGCAGGGAAGTTGGCTACACCTTC. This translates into CASSLGRREVGYTF.

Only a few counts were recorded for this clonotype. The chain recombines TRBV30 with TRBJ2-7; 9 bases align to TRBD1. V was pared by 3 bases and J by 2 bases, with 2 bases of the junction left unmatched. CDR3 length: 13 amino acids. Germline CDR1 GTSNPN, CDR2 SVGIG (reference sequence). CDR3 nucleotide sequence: TGTGCCTGGAGAGGGACAGGGACCTACGAGCAGTACTTC. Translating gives CAWRGTGTYEQYF.

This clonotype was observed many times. The CDR3 bases are TGTGCCAGCAGCCCACAGACAGGGGGGTTTGGTGGCTACACCTTC. The encoded protein is CASSPQTGGFGGYTF. The rearrangement uses TRBV9 and TRBJ1-2; 9 bases are a match to TRBD1. The CDR3 is 15 amino acids. Germline V CDR1 and CDR2: SGDLS, YYNGEE. V dropped 4 bases and J dropped 7; count of bases not matched to a gene: 11.

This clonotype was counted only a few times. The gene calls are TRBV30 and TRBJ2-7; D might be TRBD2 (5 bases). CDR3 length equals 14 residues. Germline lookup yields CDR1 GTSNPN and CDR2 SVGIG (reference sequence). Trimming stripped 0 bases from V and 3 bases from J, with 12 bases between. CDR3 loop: CAWSVGRERYEQYF. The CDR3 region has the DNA TGTGCCTGGAGTGTAGGAAGGGAGCGCTACGAGCAGTACTTC. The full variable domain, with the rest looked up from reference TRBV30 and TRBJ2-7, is SQTIHQWPATLVQPVGSPLSLECTVEGTSNPNLYWYRQAAGRGLQLLFYSVGIGQISSEVPQNLSASRPQDRQFILSSKKLLLSDSGFYLCAWSVGRERYEQYFGPGTRLTVT.

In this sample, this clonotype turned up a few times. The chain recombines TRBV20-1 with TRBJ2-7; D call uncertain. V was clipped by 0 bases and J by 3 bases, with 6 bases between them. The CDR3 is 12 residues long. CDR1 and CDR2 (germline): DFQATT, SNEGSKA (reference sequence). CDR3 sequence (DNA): TGCAGTGCTAGAGACAGGATCTACGAGCAGTACTTC. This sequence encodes CSARDRIYEQYF.

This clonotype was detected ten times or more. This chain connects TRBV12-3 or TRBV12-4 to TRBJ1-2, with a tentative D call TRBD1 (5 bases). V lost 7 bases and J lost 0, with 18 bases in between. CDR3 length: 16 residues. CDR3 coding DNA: TGTGCCAGCACGGGGACCAGGGACCCAGCTAACTATGGCTACACCTTC. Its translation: CASTGTRDPANYGYTF.

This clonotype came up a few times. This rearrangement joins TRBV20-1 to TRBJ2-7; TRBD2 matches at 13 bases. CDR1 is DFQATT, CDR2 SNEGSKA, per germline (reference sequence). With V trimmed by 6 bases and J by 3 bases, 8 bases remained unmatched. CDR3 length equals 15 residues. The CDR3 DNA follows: TGCAGTGCCACCGGACTAGCGGGGGAGATCTACGAGCAGTACTTC. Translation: CSATGLAGEIYEQYF.

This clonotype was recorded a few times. The CDR3 loop reads CASSSRDRGRGYTF. CDR3 DNA sequence: TGTGCCAGCAGCTCCCGGGACAGGGGTCGAGGCTACACCTTC. The gene calls are TRBV7-9 and TRBJ1-2; 10 bases map to TRBD1. Germline V gene lookup returns CDR1 SEHNR and CDR2 FQNEAQ (reference sequence). J was trimmed by 8 bases and V by 4 bases; bases with no gene match: 7. The CDR3 sequence is 14 residues long.

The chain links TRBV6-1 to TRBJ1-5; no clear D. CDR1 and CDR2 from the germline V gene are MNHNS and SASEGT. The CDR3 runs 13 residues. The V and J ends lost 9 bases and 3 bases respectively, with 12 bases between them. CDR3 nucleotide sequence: TGTGCCAGTATTAGGGAGGCCAATCAGCCCCAGCATTTT. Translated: CASIREANQPQHF.

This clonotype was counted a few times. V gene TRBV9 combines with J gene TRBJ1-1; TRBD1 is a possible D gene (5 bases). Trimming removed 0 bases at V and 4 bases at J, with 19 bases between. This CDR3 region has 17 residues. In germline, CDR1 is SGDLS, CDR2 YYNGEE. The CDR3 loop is CASSVGAGWDFGTEAFF. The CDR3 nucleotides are TGTGCCAGCAGCGTAGGAGCAGGGTGGGATTTTGGCACTGAAGCTTTCTTT.

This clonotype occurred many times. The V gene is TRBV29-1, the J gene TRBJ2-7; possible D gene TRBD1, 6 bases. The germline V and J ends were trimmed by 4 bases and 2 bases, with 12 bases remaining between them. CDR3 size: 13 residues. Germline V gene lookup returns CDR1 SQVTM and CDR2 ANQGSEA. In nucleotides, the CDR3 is TGCAGCGTTGTGTCACAGGGAACCTACGAGCAGTACTTC. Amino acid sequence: CSVVSQGTYEQYF.

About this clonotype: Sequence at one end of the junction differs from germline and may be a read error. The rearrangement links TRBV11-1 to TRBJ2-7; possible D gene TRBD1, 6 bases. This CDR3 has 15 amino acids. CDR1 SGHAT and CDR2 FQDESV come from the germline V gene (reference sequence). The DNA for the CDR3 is TGTGCCGGCAGCATTCTCAGGGGAAAAACCTACGAGCAGTACTTC. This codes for CAGSILRGKTYEQYF.

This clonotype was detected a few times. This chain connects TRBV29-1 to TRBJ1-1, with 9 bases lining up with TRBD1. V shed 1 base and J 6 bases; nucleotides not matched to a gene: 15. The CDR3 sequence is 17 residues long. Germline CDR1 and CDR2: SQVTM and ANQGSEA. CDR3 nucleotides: TGCAGCGTTGAAGTTGGGCGACAGGGGGGCCTTGGTCCTGAAGCTTTCTTT. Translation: CSVEVGRQGGLGPEAFF.